The TCR beta chain under discussion was sequenced for a study of blood T cell repertoires in COVID-19. Original processing notes: Amplification from reference gene primers served as the basis for estimated nucleated cell counts. Clones were read by immunoSEQ multiplex PCR, and TCRdb kept only the in-frame ones, dropping some. The V and J calls and clone size come from that table; D and trimming were worked out from the DNA. Among more than 85,000 clones listed, about four fifths were seen once. This CDR3 comprises 14 residues. Germline V gene sequence: CDR1 SGHTA, CDR2 FQGTGA. V dropped 1 base and J dropped 0 bases, with 6 bases sitting between them.

This clonotype was obtained from a man aged 35 to 55 with active or convalescent COVID-19. Sample: peripheral blood. The J gene is TRBJ1-1, the V gene TRBV7-3; D remains ambiguous. As DNA, the CDR3 is TGTGCCAGCAGCTTAAGTGCGGTGAACACTGAAGCTTTCTTT. This translates into CASSLSAVNTEAFF.